This TCR beta chain derives from a study of cytomegalovirus exposure and HLA in healthy donors. About the research overall: When 398 donors were genotyped, 81% of them were found to fall in the Caucasian-associated ancestry cluster. Study conclusions and caveats: 150 or so TCR beta chains were listed as cytomegalovirus-associated. Specific recognition of CMV antigens was confirmed in vitro for a few chains (all CMV-associated).

With regard to this clone: What it binds is not known.

13 Jbeta primers and 60 Vbeta primers were used for the PCR. Libraries were prepared by immunoSEQ multiplex PCR; TCRdb keeps only in-frame clonotypes and omits some of them. The table records about 160,000 clones, about 80% of them present only once. Healthy bone marrow donors supplied every sample. Germline V lookup: CDR1 MGHRA, CDR2 YSYEKL. The CDR3 runs to 17 residues. Unmatched junction bases numbered 5, after V lost 0 bases and J lost 1 base. This rearrangement joins TRBV4-1 to TRBJ1-2; the match to TRBD1 covers 10 bases. The source material was PBMCs. The origin of this receptor is a woman aged 45-60 years in good health and CMV-seronegative. The CDR3 DNA reads TGCGCCAGCAGCCAAGATCAGGGGACAGGGGTTAACTATGGCTACACCTTC. It is translated as CASSQDQGTGVNYGYTF.